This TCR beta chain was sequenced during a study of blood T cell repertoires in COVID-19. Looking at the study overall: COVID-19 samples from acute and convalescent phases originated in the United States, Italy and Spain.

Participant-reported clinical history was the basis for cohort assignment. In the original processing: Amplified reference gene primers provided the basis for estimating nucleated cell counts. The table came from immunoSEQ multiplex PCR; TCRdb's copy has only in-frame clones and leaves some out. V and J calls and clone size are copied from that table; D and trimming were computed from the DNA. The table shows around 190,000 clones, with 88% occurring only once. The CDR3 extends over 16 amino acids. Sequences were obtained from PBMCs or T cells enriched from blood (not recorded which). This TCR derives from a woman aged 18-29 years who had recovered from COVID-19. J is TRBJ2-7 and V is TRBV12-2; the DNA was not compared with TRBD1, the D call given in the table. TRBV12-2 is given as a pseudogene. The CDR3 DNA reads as TGTGCAAGTCGCTTAGCTCCCGGGACAGGGAGCTACGAGCAGTACTTC. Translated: CASRLAPGTGSYEQYF.